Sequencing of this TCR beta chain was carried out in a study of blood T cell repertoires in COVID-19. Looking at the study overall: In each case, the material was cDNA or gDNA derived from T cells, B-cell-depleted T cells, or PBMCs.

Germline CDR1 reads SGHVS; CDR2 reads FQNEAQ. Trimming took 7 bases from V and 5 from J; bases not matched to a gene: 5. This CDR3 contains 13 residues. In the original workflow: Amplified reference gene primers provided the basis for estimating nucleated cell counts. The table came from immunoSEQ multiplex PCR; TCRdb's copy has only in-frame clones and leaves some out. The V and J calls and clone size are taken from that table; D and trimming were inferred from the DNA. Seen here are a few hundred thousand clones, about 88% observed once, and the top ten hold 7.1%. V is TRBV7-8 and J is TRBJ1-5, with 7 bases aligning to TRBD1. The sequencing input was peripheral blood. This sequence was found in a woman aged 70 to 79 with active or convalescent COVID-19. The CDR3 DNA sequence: TGTGCCAGCAAAGGGGGCGGGGATCAGCCCCAGCATTTT. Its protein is CASKGGGDQPQHF.